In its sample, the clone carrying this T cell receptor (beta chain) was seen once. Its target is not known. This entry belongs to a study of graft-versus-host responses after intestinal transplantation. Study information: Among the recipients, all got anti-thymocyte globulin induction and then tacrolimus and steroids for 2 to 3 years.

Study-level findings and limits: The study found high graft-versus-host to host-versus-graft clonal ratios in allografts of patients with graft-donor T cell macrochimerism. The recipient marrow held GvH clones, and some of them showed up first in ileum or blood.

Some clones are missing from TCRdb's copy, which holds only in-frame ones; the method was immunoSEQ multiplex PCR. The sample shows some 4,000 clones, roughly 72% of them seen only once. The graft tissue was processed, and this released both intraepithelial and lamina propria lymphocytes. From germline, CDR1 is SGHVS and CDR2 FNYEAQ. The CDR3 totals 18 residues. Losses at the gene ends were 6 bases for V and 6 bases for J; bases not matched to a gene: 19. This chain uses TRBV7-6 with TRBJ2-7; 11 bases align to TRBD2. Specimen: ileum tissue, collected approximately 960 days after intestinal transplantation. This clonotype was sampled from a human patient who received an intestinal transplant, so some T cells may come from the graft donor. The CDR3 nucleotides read TGTGCCAGCAGTCGTGAACTAGCGGGAGCGCCAGGGGGGGCCGAGCAGTACTTC. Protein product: CASSRELAGAPGGAEQYF.